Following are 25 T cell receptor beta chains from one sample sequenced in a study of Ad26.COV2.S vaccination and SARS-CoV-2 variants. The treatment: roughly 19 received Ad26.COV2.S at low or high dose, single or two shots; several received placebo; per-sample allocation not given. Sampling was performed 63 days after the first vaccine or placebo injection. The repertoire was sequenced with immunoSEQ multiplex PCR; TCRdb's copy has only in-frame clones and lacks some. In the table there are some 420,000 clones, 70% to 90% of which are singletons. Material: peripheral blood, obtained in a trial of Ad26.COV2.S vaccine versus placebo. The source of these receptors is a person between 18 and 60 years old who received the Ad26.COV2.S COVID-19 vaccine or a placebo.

The CDR3 spells CASHRGGPSSYNEQFF. The CDR3, as DNA: TGTGCCAGTCACCGGGGGGGGCCGAGCTCCTACAATGAGCAGTTCTTC. V gene TRBV5-6 combines with J gene TRBJ2-1, with TRBD2 matching 8 bases. Germline V gene data show CDR1 as SGHDT and CDR2 as YYEEEE. The CDR3 has 16 residues. V gave up 8 bases and J gave up 0 bases; unmatched junction bases: 10.

CDR3 sequence: CASSSTTGLTSYNEQFF. The CDR3 region has the DNA TGTGCCAGTAGTAGTACGACAGGCCTAACCTCCTACAATGAGCAGTTCTTC. The genes are TRBV19 and TRBJ2-1, with D tentatively TRBD1 (6 bases). V was clipped by 4 bases and J by 0 bases, with 16 bases between them. The CDR3 length is 17 residues. Germline loops: CDR1 LNHDA, CDR2 SQIVND (reference sequence).

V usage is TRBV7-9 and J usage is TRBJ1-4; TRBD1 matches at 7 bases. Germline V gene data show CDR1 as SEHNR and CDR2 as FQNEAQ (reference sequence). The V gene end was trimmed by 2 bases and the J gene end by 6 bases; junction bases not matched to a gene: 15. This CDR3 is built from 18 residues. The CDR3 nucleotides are TGTGCCAGCAGCTTATCTTATAGTTCTGGCAGGGGGGATGAAAAACTGTTTTTT. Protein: CASSLSYSSGRGDEKLFF.

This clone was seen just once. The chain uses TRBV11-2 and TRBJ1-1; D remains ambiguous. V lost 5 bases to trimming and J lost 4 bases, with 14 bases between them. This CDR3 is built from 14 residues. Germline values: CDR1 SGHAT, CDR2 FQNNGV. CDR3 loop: CASSPTRESTEAFF. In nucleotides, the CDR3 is TGTGCCAGCAGCCCAACAAGGGAAAGCACTGAAGCTTTCTTT.

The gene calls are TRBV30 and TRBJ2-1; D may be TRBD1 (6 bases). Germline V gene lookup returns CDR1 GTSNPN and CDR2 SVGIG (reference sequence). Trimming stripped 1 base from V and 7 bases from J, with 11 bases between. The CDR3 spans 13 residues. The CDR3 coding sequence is TGTGCCTGGAGTGCAGGGGATGCGAATGAGCAGTTCTTC. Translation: CAWSAGDANEQFF.

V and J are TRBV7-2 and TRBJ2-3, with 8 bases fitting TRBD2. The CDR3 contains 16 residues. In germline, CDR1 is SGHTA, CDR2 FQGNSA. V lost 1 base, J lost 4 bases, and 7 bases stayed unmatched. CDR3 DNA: TGTGCCAGCAGCTTAGTAGGGACTAGGACGGCAGATACGCAGTATTTT. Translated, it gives CASSLVGTRTADTQYF.

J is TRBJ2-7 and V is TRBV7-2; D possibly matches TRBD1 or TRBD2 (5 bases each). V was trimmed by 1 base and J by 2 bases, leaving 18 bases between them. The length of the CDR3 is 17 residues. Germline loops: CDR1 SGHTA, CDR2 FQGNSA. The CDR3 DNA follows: TGTGCCAGCAGCTTAGATGGGGCAAGGGGAGAGGCCTACGAGCAGTACTTC. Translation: CASSLDGARGEAYEQYF.

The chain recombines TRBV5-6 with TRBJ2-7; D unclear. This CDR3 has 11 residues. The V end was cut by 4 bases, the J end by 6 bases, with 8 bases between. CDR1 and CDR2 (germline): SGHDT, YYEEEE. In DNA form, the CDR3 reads TGTGCCAGCAGCCGAGCCGGCGAGCAGTACTTC. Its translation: CASSRAGEQYF. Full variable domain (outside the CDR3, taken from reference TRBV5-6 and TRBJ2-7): DAGVTQSPTHLIKTRGQQVTLRCSPKSGHDTVSWYQQALGQGPQFIFQYYEEEERQRGNFPDRFSGHQFPNYSSELNVNALLLGDSALYLCASSRAGEQYFGPGTRLTVT.

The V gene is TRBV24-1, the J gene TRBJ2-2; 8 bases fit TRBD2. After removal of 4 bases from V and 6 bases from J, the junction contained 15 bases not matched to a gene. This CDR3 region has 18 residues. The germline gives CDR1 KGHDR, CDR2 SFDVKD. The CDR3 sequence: CATSDAPLAVPGAGELFF. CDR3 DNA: TGTGCCACCAGTGACGCCCCACTAGCGGTCCCAGGCGCCGGGGAGCTGTTTTTT.

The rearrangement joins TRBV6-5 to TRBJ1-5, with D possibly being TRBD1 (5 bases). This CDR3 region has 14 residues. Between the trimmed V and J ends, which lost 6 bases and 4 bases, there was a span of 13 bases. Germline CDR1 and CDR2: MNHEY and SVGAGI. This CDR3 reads CASSPRAANQPQHF. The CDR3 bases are TGTGCCAGCAGCCCCAGGGCCGCAAATCAGCCCCAGCATTTT.

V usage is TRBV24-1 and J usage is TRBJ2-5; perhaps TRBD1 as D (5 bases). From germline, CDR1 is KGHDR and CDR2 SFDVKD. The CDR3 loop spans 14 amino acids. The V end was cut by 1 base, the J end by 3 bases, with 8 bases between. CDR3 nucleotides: TGTGCCACCAGTGATTTAGGGGCGGAAGAGACCCAGTACTTC. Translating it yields CATSDLGAEETQYF.

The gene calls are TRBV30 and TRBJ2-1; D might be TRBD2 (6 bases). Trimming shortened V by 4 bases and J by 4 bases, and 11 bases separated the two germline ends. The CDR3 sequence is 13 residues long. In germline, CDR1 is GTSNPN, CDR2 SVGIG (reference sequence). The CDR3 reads CAWKAGPYNEQFF. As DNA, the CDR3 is TGTGCCTGGAAAGCGGGTCCTTACAATGAGCAGTTCTTC.

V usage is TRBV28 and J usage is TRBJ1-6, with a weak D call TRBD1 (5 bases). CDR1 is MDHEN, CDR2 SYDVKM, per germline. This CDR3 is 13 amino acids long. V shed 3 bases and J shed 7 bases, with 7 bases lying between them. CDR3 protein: CASSFKGNSPLHF. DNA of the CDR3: TGTGCCAGCAGTTTTAAGGGGAATTCACCCCTCCACTTT.

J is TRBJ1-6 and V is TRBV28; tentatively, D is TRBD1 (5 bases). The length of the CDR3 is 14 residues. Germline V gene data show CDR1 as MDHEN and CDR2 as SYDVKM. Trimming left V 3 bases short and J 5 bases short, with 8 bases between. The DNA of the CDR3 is TGTGCCAGCAGTTTTGACAGAAATAATTCACCCCTCCACTTT. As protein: CASSFDRNNSPLHF.

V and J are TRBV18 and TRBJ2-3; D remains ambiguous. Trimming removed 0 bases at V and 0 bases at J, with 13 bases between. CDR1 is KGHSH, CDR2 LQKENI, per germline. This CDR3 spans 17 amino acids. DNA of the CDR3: TGTGCCAGCTCACCACCTAGTGGCAGGAGTAGCACAGATACGCAGTATTTT. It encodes CASSPPSGRSSTDTQYF.

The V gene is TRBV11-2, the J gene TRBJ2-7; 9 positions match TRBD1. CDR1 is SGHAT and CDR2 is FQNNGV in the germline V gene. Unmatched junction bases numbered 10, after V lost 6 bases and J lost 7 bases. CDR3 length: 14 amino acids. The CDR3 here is CASSSGTGRLEQYF. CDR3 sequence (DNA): TGTGCCAGCAGTTCCGGGACAGGGCGTTTGGAGCAGTACTTC.

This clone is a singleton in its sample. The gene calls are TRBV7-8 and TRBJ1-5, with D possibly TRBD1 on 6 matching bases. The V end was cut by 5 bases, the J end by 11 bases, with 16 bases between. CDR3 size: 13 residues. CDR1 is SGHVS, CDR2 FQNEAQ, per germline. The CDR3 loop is CASSVNRVSAQHF. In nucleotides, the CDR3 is TGTGCCAGCAGCGTCAACAGGGTTTCAGCCCAGCATTTT. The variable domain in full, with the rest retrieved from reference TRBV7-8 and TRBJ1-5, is GAGVSQSPRYKVAKRGQDVALRCDPISGHVSLFWYQQALGQGPEFLTYFQNEAQLDKSGLPSDRFFAERPEGSVSTLKIQRTQQEDSAVYLCASSVNRVSAQHFGDGTRLSIL.

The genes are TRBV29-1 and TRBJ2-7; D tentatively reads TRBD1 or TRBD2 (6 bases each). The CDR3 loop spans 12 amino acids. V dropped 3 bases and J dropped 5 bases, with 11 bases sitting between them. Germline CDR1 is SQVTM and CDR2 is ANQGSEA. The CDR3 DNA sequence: TGCAGCGTTGAGGAGGGGGGCCACGAGCAGTACTTC. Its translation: CSVEEGGHEQYF.

Here the CDR3 reads CASSPPVTGNTIYF. The DNA of the CDR3 is TGTGCCAGTAGTCCCCCCGTCACTGGAAACACCATATATTTT. The chain uses TRBV19 and TRBJ1-3; D is uncertain. The CDR3 is made up of 14 amino acids. The germline V and J ends were trimmed by 5 bases and 2 bases, with 10 bases remaining between them. CDR1 is LNHDA and CDR2 is SQIVND in the germline V gene (reference sequence).

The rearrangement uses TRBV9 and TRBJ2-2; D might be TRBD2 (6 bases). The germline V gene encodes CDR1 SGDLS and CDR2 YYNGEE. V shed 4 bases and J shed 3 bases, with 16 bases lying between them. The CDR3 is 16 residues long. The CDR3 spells CASSPVPGGYTGELFF. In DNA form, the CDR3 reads TGTGCCAGCAGCCCTGTTCCTGGGGGGTACACCGGGGAGCTGTTTTTT.

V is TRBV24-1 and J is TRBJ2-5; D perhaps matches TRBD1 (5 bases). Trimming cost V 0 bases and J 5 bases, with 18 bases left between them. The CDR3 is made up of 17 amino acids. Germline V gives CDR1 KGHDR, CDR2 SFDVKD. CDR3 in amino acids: CATSDLARQMILETQYF. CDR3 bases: TGTGCCACCAGTGATTTGGCCAGACAGATGATCCTCGAGACCCAGTACTTC.

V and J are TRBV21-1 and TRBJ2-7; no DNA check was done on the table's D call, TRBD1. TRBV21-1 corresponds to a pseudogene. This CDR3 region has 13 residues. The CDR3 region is CASSWDRAYEQYF. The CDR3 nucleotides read TGTGCCAGCAGCTGGGACAGGGCCTACGAGCAGTACTTC.

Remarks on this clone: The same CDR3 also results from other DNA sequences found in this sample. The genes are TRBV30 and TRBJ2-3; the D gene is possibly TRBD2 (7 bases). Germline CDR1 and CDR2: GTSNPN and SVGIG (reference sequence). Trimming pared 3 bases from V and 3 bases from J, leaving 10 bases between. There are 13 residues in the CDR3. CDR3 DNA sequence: TGTGCCTGGAGGAGGGGGGGTACAGATACGCAGTATTTT. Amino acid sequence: CAWRRGGTDTQYF.

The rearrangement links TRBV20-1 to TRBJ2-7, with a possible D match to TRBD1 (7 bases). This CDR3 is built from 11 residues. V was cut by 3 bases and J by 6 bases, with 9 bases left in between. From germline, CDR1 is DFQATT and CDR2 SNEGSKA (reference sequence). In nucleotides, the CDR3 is TGCAGTGCTAGTCAGGGGGGCGAGCAGTACTTC. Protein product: CSASQGGEQYF.

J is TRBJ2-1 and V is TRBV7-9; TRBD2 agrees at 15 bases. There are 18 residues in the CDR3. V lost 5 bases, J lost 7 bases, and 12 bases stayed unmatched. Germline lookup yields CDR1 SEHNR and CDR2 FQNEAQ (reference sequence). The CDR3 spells CASSLRGTSGGQLNEQFF. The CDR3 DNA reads TGTGCCAGCAGCCTTAGAGGGACTAGCGGGGGGCAATTGAATGAGCAGTTCTTC.